This T cell receptor (beta chain) was captured by sequencing in a study of shared clonotypes between healthy human individuals. Findings and caveats of the study: Generation probability values for non-shared clonotypes were lower than those for clonotypes shared by all four donors. The authors sampled blood alone, and tissue repertoires likely differ.

V shed 10 bases and J shed 4 bases, with 14 bases lying between them. Germline V gene lookup returns CDR1 MDHEN and CDR2 SYDVKM. This CDR3 contains 12 residues. Donors had no recently reported acute infections or vaccinations and were HIV-negative. Details on this clone: Its antigen is unknown.

Running of the assay took place at deep level. Here immunoSEQ multiplex PCR was the method, and the copy in TCRdb shows in-frame clones only, minus some. Of some 1.4 million clones in the sample, approximately 97% were seen once. The sequence was collected from a man aged 25-45 years in good health. This sequence joins TRBV28 and TRBJ2-7; D is possibly TRBD1 (5 bases). The specimen was naive CD4+ T cells sorted from blood. As for subset: CD45RA+ positively selected. The CDR3 here is CATSGWRYEQYF. The CDR3 nucleotides read TGTGCCACTTCAGGGTGGAGATACGAGCAGTACTTC.